This TCR beta chain was found in a study of blood T cell repertoires in COVID-19 (dated by TCRdb to between 2020 and 2021). Context from the whole study: Samples covering the acute and convalescent phases of COVID-19 were provided by collaborators in the United States, Italy and Spain. The samples were drawn from two sources: the first 160 participants of the ongoing ImmuneRACE study, and about 1,300 subjects contributed by 6 global collaborators. The prospective study material was composed of cDNA or gDNA derived from T cells, B-cell-depleted T cells, or PBMCs. HLA class I and class II types, where available, came from metadata supplied by the sample provider rather than from assay-based typing. A de-identified subject ID, COVID-19 status, age in years and sex were almost always included in the sample metadata. The dataset comprised deeply sampled blood TCRbeta repertoires from subjects exposed to, actively infected with, or recovered from COVID-19. The repertoires were made available in a free public database intended to serve as a resource for research on the immune response to SARS-CoV-2. General findings and caveats noted by the study authors: The quantity of clinical and demographic metadata differed by source and by participant and was supplied without curation.

Including the terminal cysteine and phenylalanine, the CDR3 comprises 15 residues. The entry retains the CDR3 DNA only, 45 bases that are in frame from base 1. Looking up the germline V gene yields CDR1 KGHSH and CDR2 LQKENI. Comments on this clone: There is no known antigen for this receptor. The junction departs from germline at one end; a sequencing error may be responsible.

Participants in the prospective study were aged about 18 to 95 years, lived in 24 United States geographic areas, and enrolled through a virtual design. To assign participants to cohorts, the prospective study relied on clinical history that participants themselves reported in a screening survey and a study questionnaire. Exposed participants had been in contact, within 2 weeks of entering the study, with a person who had a PCR-confirmed or clinician-diagnosed case of COVID-19. Mobile phlebotomists in the prospective study collected whole blood, serum and a nasopharyngeal or oropharyngeal swab from every participant. Over a 2-month period, participants in the prospective study had the option of providing additional blood draws and questionnaires. Prospective study blood samples were shipped either frozen or at room temperature before DNA extraction. TCRbeta CDR3 regions were amplified from genomic DNA using the immunoSEQ Assay, a bias-controlled multiplex PCR. For the original study's pipeline: Within the assay, amplification of reference gene primers was used to estimate how many nucleated cells each sample contained. To quantify the absolute abundance of each unique TCRbeta CDR3 rearrangement, sequence reads were collapsed and filtered. For each sample, productive Simpson clonality was calculated by taking the square root of Simpson's diversity index across productive rearrangements. Imported from immuneACCESS, the table was reduced by TCRdb to in-frame sequences with V and J called. These copies leave out some clones; in studies compared against another copy, an unresolved V gene accounts for under half, and the cause of the remainder is not known. D and trimming come from the DNA, and the V and J calls and clone size come from that table. This sample gives 350,000 or so clones in total; roughly 90% of them show up just once. Clones ranked in the top ten supply approximately 1% of the sample.

The specimen was PBMCs or T cells enriched from blood (not recorded which). The chain is made from TRBV18 and TRBJ1-2; the D gene is perhaps TRBD1, on 6 matching bases. The clonotype originates from a woman between 25 and 40 years old who had been exposed to COVID-19. The nucleotide sequence is TGTGCCAGCTCACCACGGACAGCCCCTAACTATGGTTACACCTTC. Its translation reads: CASSPRTAPNYGYTF.